The clone carrying this TCR beta chain was seen more than once but under ten times. No antigen is known for it. This record comes from a study of beta chain features in type 1 diabetes. Regarding the study as a whole: Shorter TCRB CDR3s, moderately but significantly so, marked every one of the four CD4+ subsets in Type 1 diabetes patients. Although PCR might favor shorter templates, it would do so equally in patients and controls.

All of the isolated RNA was reverse transcribed, so expressed TCRB transcripts were sequenced. The method was immunoSEQ multiplex PCR; TCRdb's version includes in-frame clones alone and lacks a portion of them. Here the sample spans approximately 150,000 clones, about 63% being singletons. This CDR3 has 14 residues. Germline assignment: CDR1 SGDLS and CDR2 YYNGEE. The V end lost 3 bases, the J end lost 6 bases, and 14 bases lay between the germline ends. The sample consisted of naive CD4+ T cells from blood. The TCR was taken from a man aged 25-45 years with type 1 diabetes. The chain links TRBV9 to TRBJ2-3; perhaps TRBD2 as D (5 bases). CDR3 protein: CASSGTHTSDTQYF. DNA for the CDR3: TGTGCCAGCAGCGGGACTCATACATCGGATACGCAGTATTTT.